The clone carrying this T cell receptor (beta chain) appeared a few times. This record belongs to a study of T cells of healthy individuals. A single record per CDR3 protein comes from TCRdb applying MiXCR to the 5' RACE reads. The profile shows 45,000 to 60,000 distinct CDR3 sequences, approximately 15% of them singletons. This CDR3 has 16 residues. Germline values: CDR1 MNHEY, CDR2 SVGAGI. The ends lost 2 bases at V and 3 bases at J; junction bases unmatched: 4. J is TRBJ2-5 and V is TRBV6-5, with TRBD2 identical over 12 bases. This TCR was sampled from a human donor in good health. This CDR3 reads CASSYPLAGGEETQYF. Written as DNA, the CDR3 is TGTGCCAGCAGTTACCCGCTAGCGGGGGGGGAAGAGACCCAGTACTTC.